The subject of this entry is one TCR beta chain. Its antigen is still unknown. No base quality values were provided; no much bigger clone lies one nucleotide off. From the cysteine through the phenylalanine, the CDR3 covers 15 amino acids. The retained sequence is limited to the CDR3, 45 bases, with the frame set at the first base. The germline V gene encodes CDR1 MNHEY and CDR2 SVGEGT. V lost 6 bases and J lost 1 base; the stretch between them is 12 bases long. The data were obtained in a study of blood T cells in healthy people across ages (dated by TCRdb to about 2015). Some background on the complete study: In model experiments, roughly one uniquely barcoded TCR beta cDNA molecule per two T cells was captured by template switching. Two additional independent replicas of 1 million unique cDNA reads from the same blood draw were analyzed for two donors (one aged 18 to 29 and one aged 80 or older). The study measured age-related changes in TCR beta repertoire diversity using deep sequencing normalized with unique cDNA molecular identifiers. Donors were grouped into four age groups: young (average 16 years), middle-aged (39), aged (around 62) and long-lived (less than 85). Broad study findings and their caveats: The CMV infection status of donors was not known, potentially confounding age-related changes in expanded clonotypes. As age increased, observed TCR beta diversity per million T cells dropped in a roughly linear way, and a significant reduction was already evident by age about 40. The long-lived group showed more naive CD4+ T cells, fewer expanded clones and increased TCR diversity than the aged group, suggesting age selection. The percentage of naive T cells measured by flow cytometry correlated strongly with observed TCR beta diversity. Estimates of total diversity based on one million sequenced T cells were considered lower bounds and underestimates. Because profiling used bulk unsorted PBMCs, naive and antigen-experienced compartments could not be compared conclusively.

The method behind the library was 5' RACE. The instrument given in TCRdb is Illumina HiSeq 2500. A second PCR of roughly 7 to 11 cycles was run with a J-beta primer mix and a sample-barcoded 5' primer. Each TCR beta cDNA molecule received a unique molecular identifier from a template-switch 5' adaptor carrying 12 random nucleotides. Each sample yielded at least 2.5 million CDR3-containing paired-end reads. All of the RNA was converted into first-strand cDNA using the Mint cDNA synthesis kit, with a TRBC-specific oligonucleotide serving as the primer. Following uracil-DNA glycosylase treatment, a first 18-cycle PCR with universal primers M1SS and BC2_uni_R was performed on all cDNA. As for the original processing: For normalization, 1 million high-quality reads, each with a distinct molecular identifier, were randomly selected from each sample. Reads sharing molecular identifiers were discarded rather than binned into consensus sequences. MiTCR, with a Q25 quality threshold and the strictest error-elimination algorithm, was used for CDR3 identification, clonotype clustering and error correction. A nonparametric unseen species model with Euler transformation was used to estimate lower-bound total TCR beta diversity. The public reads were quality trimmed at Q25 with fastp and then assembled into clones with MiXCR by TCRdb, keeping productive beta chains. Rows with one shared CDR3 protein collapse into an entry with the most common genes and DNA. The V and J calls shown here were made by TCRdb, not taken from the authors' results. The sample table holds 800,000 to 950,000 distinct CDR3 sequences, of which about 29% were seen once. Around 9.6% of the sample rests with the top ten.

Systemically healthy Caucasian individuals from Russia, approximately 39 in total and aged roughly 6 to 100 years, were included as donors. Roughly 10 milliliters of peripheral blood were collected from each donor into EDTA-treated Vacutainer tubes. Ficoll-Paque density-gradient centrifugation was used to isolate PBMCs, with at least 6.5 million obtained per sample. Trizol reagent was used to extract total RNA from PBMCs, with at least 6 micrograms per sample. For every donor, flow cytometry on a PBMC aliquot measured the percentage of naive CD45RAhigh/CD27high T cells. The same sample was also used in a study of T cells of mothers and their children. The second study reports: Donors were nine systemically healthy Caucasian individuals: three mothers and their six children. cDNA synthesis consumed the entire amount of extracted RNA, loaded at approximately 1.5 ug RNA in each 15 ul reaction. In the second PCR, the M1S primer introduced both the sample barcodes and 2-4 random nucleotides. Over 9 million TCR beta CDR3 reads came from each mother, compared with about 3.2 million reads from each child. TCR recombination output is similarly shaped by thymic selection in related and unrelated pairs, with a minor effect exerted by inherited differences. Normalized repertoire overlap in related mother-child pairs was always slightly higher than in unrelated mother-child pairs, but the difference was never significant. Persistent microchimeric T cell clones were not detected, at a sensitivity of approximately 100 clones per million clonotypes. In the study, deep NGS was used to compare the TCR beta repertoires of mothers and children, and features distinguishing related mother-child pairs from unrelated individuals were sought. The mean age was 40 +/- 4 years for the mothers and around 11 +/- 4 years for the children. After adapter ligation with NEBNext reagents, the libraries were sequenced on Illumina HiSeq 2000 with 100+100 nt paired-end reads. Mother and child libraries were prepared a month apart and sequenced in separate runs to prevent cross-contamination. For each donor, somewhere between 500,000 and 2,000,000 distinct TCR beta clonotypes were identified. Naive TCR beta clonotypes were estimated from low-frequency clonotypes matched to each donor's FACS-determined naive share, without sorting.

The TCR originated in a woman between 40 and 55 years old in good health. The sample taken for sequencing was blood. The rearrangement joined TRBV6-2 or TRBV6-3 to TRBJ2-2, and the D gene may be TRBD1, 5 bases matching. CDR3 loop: CASRMRQKNTGELFF. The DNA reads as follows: TGTGCCAGCAGGATGCGACAGAAGAACACCGGGGAGCTGTTTTTT.